A selection of T cell receptor beta chains follows, all from one sample in a study of cytomegalovirus exposure and HLA in healthy donors. The protocol was immunoSEQ multiplex PCR, while the TCRdb copy is restricted to in-frame clones and leaves out a portion. Counted here are 70,000 to 75,000 clones, 94% occurring once; the ten biggest clones make up around 1.9%. The sequenced sample consisted of PBMCs. These receptors originate from a woman younger than 30 in good health and CMV-seropositive. CDR3s include the opening cysteine and the closing phenylalanine or tryptophan. Fields, in order: V gene, J gene, D gene, clone size, CDR3 protein, CDR3 DNA. D genes are given only for firm matches. For some rows the clone size is stated as once, few or many, or as a class when expanded; others skip it.

TRBV27	TRBJ1-1	.	.	CASSLRRGGGGAFF	TGTGCCAGCAGTTTAAGAAGGGGGGGCGGGGGAGCTTTCTTT
TRBV27	TRBJ1-5	.	.	CASSFGMSNQPQHF	TGTGCCAGCAGTTTCGGGATGAGCAATCAGCCCCAGCATTTT
TRBV5-4	TRBJ2-7	TRBD1	.	CASSDSGTGGYNEQYF	TGTGCCAGCAGCGACTCCGGGACAGGGGGTTATAACGAGCAGTACTTC
TRBV11-2	TRBJ1-3	TRBD1	.	CASSLGQGDTIYF	TGTGCCAGCAGCCTGGGGCAGGGGGACACCATATATTTT
TRBV9	TRBJ2-1	TRBD2	.	CASSGLTSGGRNEQFF	TGTGCCAGCAGCGGACTGACTAGCGGGGGTAGGAATGAGCAGTTCTTC
TRBV11-3	TRBJ2-7	.	.	CASSLGDSYEQYF	TGTGCCAGCAGCTTAGGAGACTCCTACGAGCAGTACTTC
TRBV29-1	TRBJ2-1	TRBD2	.	CSVTGLAGQNYNEQFF	TGCAGCGTTACGGGACTAGCGGGACAAAACTACAATGAGCAGTTCTTC
TRBV5-4	TRBJ2-7	TRBD1	once	CASRGQGDSEQYF	TGTGCCAGCCGTGGGCAGGGGGATAGCGAGCAGTACTTC
TRBV7-9	TRBJ2-2	TRBD2	.	CAEAGVTGELFF	TGTGCCGAGGCGGGGGTCACCGGGGAGCTGTTTTTT
TRBV4-3	TRBJ2-1	TRBD2	.	CASSQDSGGYNEQFF	TGCGCCAGCAGCCAAGATAGCGGGGGTTACAATGAGCAGTTCTTC
TRBV7-7	TRBJ1-5	.	.	CASSLDRDQPQHF	TGTGCCAGCAGCTTAGACAGGGATCAGCCCCAGCATTTT
TRBV4-3	TRBJ1-2	TRBD1	few	CASSQDVGQNYGYTF	TGCGCCAGCAGCCAAGATGTGGGACAGAACTATGGCTACACCTTC
TRBV7-9	TRBJ2-5	.	.	CASSPGVAETQYF	TGTGCCAGCAGCCCCGGAGTAGCAGAGACCCAGTACTTC
TRBV29-1	TRBJ2-3	TRBD2	.	CSVEDLLAGPTYSTDTQYF	TGCAGCGTTGAAGATTTACTAGCGGGACCGACCTATAGCACAGATACGCAGTATTTT
TRBV6-6	TRBJ2-1	.	.	CASSLLLLAEQFF	TGTGCCAGCAGCCTACTCCTGCTAGCAGAGCAGTTCTTC
TRBV6-1	TRBJ2-7	.	.	CASSESLAGVQDEQYF	TGTGCCAGCAGTGAATCCCTGGCTGGAGTACAGGACGAGCAGTACTTC
TRBV6-5	TRBJ1-6	.	.	CASTDLVSPLHF	TGTGCCAGCACCGACTTAGTATCACCCCTCCACTTT
TRBV6-1	TRBJ1-2	.	.	CASSEVWAETGYTF	TGTGCCAGCAGTGAAGTGTGGGCAGAGACTGGCTACACCTTC
TRBV30	TRBJ2-7	.	.	CAWCDGSEGEQYF	TGTGCCTGGTGCGACGGGAGTGAAGGTGAGCAGTACTTC
TRBV7-2	TRBJ1-2	.	.	CASSSYPDRGYTF	TGTGCCAGCAGCTCCTACCCCGACAGGGGCTACACCTTC
TRBV9	TRBJ2-2	.	once	CASNSPGELFF	TGTGCCAGTAACTCACCGGGGGAGCTGTTTTTT
TRBV29-1	TRBJ2-1	TRBD2	once	CSVEDRWGGNYNEQFF	TGCAGCGTTGAAGATCGGTGGGGGGGAAACTACAATGAGCAGTTCTTC
TRBV7-2	TRBJ1-1	.	.	CASSLGRTRGNTEAFF	TGTGCCAGCAGCTTAGGAAGGACCAGGGGGAACACTGAAGCTTTCTTT
TRBV13	TRBJ2-3	TRBD2	once	CASSPGLAVGTQYF	TGTGCCAGCAGCCCCGGACTAGCGGTAGGGACGCAGTATTTT
TRBV19	TRBJ1-2	TRBD1	.	CASSISPGTGYGYTF	TGTGCCAGTAGTATAAGCCCCGGGACAGGCTATGGCTACACCTTC
TRBV30	TRBJ2-3	TRBD2	.	CAWSVLAGEADTQYF	TGTGCCTGGAGTGTATTAGCGGGAGAGGCAGATACGCAGTATTTT
TRBV18	TRBJ2-7	TRBD1	.	CASSPGTGYEQYF	TGTGCCAGCTCACCGGGGACAGGCTACGAGCAGTACTTC
TRBV18	TRBJ1-2	.	.	CASSLSSGVPFYGYTF	TGTGCCAGCTCACTTTCTTCAGGGGTCCCTTTCTATGGCTACACCTTC
TRBV4-2	TRBJ1-3	.	.	CASSQDLANSGNTIYF	TGTGCCAGCAGCCAAGATCTGGCAAACTCTGGAAACACCATATATTTT
TRBV12-5	TRBJ2-2	TRBD2	.	CASGFTLLRSGSKTGELFF	TGTGCTAGTGGTTTCACTCTCCTCAGGAGCGGGAGCAAGACCGGGGAGCTGTTTTTT
TRBV19	TRBJ2-7	.	.	CASRQRGGLEQYF	TGTGCCAGTAGACAACGGGGTGGTTTAGAGCAGTACTTC
TRBV19	TRBJ1-5	TRBD1	.	CATRTGEGQPQHF	TGTGCCACACGGACAGGGGAAGGTCAGCCCCAGCATTTT
TRBV4-3	TRBJ2-1	TRBD2	.	CASSRRGGYNEQFF	TGCGCCAGCAGCCGGCGGGGGGGATACAATGAGCAGTTCTTC
TRBV7-2	TRBJ1-3	.	.	CASSLGPGGIGNTIYF	TGTGCCAGCAGCCTGGGCCCCGGGGGGATTGGAAACACCATATATTTT
TRBV11-2	TRBJ2-5	.	.	CASRPPGRGRQETQYF	TGTGCCAGCAGACCCCCTGGACGGGGTCGGCAAGAGACCCAGTACTTC
TRBV5-1	TRBJ2-7	.	.	CASSLPGTNYEQYF	TGCGCCAGCAGCTTACCGGGGACAAACTACGAGCAGTACTTC
TRBV6-1	TRBJ2-2	TRBD2	.	CASTVLYGEGGELFF	TGTGCCAGCACCGTTTTGTACGGGGAGGGCGGGGAGCTGTTTTTT
TRBV5-1	TRBJ2-5	TRBD2	once	CASSLSPTSGRKWQQETQYF	TGCGCCAGCAGCTTGTCCCCGACCAGCGGGAGGAAATGGCAGCAAGAGACCCAGTACTTC
TRBV6-5	TRBJ2-7	.	.	CASRRDAAAYEQYF	TGTGCCAGCAGACGCGATGCGGCCGCCTACGAGCAGTACTTC
TRBV6-6	TRBJ2-1	.	.	CASRTFGVYRVDEQFF	TGTGCCAGCAGGACCTTCGGAGTTTACAGGGTTGATGAGCAGTTCTTC
TRBV2	TRBJ1-2	TRBD1	.	CASSQDRALGYTF	TGTGCCAGCAGTCAGGACAGGGCCCTAGGCTACACCTTC
TRBV4-1	TRBJ1-1	.	.	CASSQGKGGTEAFF	TGCGCCAGCAGCCAAGGTAAGGGGGGGACTGAAGCTTTCTTT
TRBV19	TRBJ2-3	TRBD2	.	CASKTSGSETDTQYF	TGTGCCAGCAAGACTAGCGGGAGCGAAACAGATACGCAGTATTTT
TRBV6-5	TRBJ2-1	.	.	CASSYSSWNEQFF	TGTGCCAGCAGTTACTCGAGTTGGAATGAGCAGTTCTTC
TRBV6-5	TRBJ1-1	.	.	CASSLRPAGNTEAFF	TGTGCCAGCAGTCTTAGACCGGCGGGAAACACTGAAGCTTTCTTT
TRBV27	TRBJ1-3	.	.	CASSFSGSGNTIYF	TGTGCCAGCAGTTTTAGCGGGTCTGGAAACACCATATATTTT
TRBV7-9	TRBJ2-1	.	few	CASSSPSGRSYNEQFF	TGTGCCAGCAGCTCCCCCAGCGGTCGCTCCTACAATGAGCAGTTCTTC